This T cell receptor (beta chain) was sequenced during a study of blood T cell repertoires in COVID-19. Across the whole study: Some COVID-19 samples were acute and others convalescent; all came from the United States, Italy and Spain.

Per the authors' pipeline: Amplification of reference gene primers was used by the study to estimate nucleated cell counts. Repertoires were generated with immunoSEQ multiplex PCR, while TCRdb's copy carries only in-frame clones and drops some. That table is the source of V, J and clone size, and D and trimming were worked out from the DNA. This table holds some 240,000 clones, approximately 83% found once. CDR1 and CDR2 from the germline V gene are SGHRS and YFSETQ. This CDR3 has 15 residues. Germline trimming cut 2 bases from V and 1 base from J; bases unmatched to any gene: 3. Clinical history reported by participants formed the basis on which cohorts were assigned.

The V call is TRBV5-1, the J call TRBJ2-3; TRBD2 matches at 8 bases. The source of this sequence is a woman between 35 and 50 years old with acute COVID-19. Sequences were obtained from PBMCs or T cells enriched from blood (not recorded which). The CDR3 region is CASSFGTRGTDTQYF. DNA for the CDR3: TGCGCCAGCAGCTTTGGGACTAGAGGCACAGATACGCAGTATTTT. The full variable domain, completed using reference TRBV5-1 and TRBJ2-3, is KAGVTQTPRYLIKTRGQQVTLSCSPISGHRSVSWYQQTPGQGLQFLFEYFSETQRNKGNFPGRFSGRQFSNSRSEMNVSTLELGDSALYLCASSFGTRGTDTQYFGPGTRLTVL.